The 4 T cell receptor delta chains in this list originate from one sample, sequenced in a study of Vδ1+ human thymocytes. No antigen has been assigned to these receptors. General study results and limits: In the thymus, TRG and TRD repertoires looked highly polyclonal with Gaussian CDR3 lengths.

RNA was extracted from the cells and then reverse transcribed. CDR3 amplicons came from multiplex PCR with pooled V-gene forward and constant-region reverse primers. TCRdb fed the multiplex PCR reads into CATT to redo clone calling. Among more than 50,000 delta-chain clones, approximately 16% were seen once, and the ten largest hold under 0.55%. Sequencing was carried out using Vdelta1+ gamma-delta thymocytes from the thymus. Subset indicated: FACS-sorted CD3+ TCRalphabeta- TCRVdelta1+ TCRVdelta2- thymocytes. All receptors come from a boy younger than two who had congenital heart surgery.

This chain joins TRDV1 and TRDJ1, with TRDD3 as a possible D gene (5 bases). The germline V gene has CDR1 TSWWSYY and CDR2 QGS. The CDR3 is 18 amino acids. Between the trimmed V and J ends, which lost 8 bases and 0 bases, there was a span of 25 bases. The CDR3 DNA reads TGTGCTCTTACCCTTAAACAAACCGGGGGGCCTTACACCGATAAACTCATCTTT. It yields the protein CALTLKQTGGPYTDKLIF.

This clone showed up just a few times. This chain joins TRDV1 and TRDJ1; no reliable D call. V was pared by 0 bases and J by 2 bases, with 13 bases between. The CDR3 sequence is 16 residues long. Germline values: CDR1 TSWWSYY, CDR2 QGS. The CDR3 spells CALGELVFRETDKLIF. CDR3 DNA: TGTGCTCTTGGGGAACTAGTGTTCAGGGAAACCGATAAACTCATCTTT.

This clone has more than one count but fewer than ten. This chain links TRDV1 with TRDJ1; 9 bases line up with TRDD3. Germline assignment: CDR1 TSWWSYY and CDR2 QGS. The CDR3 runs 20 residues. V lost 5 bases to trimming and J lost 6 bases; unmatched junction nucleotides: 25. CDR3 in amino acids: CALGPRPSPFLGDVRHKLIF. CDR3 nucleotides: TGTGCTCTTGGGCCCCGGCCTTCCCCCTTTCTGGGGGATGTTCGTCATAAACTCATCTTT.

This chain connects TRDV1 to TRDJ1, with TRDD3 identical over 9 bases. Per germline, CDR1 TSWWSYY and CDR2 QGS. The CDR3 is 17 amino acids. The trim removed 1 base at V and 8 bases at J, leaving 14 bases unmatched. CDR3 sequence reads: CALGEPLPKLGDRKLIF. Written as DNA, the CDR3 is TGTGCTCTTGGGGAACCCCTTCCGAAATTGGGGGATAGAAAACTCATCTTT.